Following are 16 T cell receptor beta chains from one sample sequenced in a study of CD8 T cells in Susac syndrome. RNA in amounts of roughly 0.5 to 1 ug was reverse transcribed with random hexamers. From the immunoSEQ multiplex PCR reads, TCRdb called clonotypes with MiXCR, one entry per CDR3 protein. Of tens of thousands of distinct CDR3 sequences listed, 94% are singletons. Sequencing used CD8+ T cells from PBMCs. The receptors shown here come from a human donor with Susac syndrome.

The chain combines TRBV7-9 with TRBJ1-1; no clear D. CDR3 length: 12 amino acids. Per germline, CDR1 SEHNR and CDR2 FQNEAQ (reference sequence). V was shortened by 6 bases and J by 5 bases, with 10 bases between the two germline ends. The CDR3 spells CASSHQLTEAFF. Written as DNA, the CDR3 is TGTGCCAGCAGTCACCAGCTAACTGAAGCTTTCTTT.

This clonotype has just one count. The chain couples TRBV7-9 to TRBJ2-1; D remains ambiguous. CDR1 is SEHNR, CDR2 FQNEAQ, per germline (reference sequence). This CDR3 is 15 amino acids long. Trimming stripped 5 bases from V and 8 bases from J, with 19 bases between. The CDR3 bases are TGTGCCAGCAGCCCAAACCTGATGCAGGAAGATGAGCAGTTCTTC. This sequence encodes CASSPNLMQEDEQFF.

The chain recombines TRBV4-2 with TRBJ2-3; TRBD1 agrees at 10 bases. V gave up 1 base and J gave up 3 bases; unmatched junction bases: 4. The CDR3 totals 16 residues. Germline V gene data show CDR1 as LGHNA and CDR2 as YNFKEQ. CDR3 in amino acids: CASSQVGTGETDTQYF. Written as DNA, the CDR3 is TGTGCCAGCAGCCAAGTAGGGACAGGGGAAACAGATACGCAGTATTTT.

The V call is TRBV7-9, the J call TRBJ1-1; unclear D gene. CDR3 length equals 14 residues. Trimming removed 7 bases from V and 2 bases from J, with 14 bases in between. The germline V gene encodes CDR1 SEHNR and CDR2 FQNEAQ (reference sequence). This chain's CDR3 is CASTPLDPNTEAFF. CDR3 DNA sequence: TGTGCCAGCACCCCACTCGATCCCAACACTGAAGCTTTCTTT.

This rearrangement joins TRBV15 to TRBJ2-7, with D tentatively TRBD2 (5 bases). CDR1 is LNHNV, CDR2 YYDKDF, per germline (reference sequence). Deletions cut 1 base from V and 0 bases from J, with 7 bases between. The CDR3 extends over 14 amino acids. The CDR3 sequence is CATSRVDYSYEQYF. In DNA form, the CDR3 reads TGTGCCACCAGCAGAGTTGACTACTCCTACGAGCAGTACTTC.

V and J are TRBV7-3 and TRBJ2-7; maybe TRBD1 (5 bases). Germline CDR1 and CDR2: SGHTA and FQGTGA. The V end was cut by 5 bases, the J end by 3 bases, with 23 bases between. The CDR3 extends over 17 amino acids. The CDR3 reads CASSQNGAPLDYYEQYF. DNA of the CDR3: TGTGCCAGCAGCCAAAATGGGGCTCCCCTCGATTACTACGAGCAGTACTTC.

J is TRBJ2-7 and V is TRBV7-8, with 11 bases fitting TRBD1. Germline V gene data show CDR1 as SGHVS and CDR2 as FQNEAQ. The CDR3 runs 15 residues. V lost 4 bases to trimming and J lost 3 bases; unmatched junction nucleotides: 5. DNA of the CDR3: TGTGCCAGCAGCTGGCCGGGACAGGGGGTCTACGAGCAGTACTTC. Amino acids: CASSWPGQGVYEQYF.

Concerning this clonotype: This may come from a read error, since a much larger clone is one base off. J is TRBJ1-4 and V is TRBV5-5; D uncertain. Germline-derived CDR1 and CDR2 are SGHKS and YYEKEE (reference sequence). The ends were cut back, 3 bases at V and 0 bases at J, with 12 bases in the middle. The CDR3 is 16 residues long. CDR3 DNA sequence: TGTGCCAGCAGCTCGGATTTGAGCACAACTAATGAAAAACTGTTTTTT. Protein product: CASSSDLSTTNEKLFF.

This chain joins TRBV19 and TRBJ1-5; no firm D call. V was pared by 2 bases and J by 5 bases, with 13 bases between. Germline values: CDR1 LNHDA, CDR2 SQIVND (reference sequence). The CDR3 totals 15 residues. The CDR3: CASSINGDWDQPQHF. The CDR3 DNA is TGTGCCAGTAGTATAAACGGGGATTGGGATCAGCCCCAGCATTTT.

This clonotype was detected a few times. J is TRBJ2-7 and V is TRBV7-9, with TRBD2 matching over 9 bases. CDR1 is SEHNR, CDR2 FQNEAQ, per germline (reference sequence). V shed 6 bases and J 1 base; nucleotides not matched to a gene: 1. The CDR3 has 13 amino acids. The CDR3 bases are TGTGCCAGCAGTCTAGCGGGATCCTACGAGCAGTACTTC. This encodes CASSLAGSYEQYF. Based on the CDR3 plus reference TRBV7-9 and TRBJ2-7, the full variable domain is DTGVSQNPRHKITKRGQNVTFRCDPISEHNRLYWYRQTLGQGPEFLTYFQNEAQLEKSRLLSDRFSAERPKGSFSTLEIQRTEQGDSAMYLCASSLAGSYEQYFGPGTRLTVT.

For the CDR3, the DNA is TGTGCCAGCAGTTACCCAGGGAAGGGCTACACCTTC. This gives the protein CASSYPGKGYTF. The rearrangement joins TRBV6-5 to TRBJ1-2, with D tentatively TRBD1 (5 bases). From germline, CDR1 is MNHEY and CDR2 SVGAGI. Trimming took 2 bases from V and 8 from J, leaving 9 bases between them. This CDR3 comprises 12 residues.

The CDR3 DNA sequence: TGTGCCAGCAGCTCCCAGGGGTCTGGGTTCTACGAGCAGTACTTC. Protein product: CASSSQGSGFYEQYF. The rearrangement joins TRBV13 to TRBJ2-7, with D possibly matching TRBD1 (6 bases). V lost 4 bases, J lost 3 bases, and 16 bases lay in between. CDR3 length: 15 residues. The germline CDR1 and CDR2 sequences are PRHDT and FYEKMQ (reference sequence).

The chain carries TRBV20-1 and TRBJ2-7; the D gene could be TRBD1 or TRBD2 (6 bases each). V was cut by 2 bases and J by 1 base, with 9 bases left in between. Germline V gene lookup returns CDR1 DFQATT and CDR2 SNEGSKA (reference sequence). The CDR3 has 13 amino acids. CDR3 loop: CSARRGASYEQYF. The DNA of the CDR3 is TGCAGTGCTAGAAGGGGGGCATCCTACGAGCAGTACTTC.

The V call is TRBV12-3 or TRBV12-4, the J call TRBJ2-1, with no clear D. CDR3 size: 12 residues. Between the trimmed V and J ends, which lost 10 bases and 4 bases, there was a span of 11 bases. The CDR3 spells CATGTLYNEQFF. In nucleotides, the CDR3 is TGTGCCACAGGAACATTATACAATGAGCAGTTCTTC.

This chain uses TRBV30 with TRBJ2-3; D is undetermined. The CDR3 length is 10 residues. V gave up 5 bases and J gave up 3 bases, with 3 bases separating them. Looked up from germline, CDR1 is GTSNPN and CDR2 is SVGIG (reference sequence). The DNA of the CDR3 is TGTGCCTGGGGGACAGATACGCAGTATTTT. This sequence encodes CAWGTDTQYF.

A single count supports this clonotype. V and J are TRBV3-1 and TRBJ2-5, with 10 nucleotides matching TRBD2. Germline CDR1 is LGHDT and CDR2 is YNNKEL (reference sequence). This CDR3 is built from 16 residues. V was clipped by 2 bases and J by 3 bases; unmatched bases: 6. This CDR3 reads CASSQFIAGGKETQYF. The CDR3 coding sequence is TGTGCCAGCAGCCAATTTATAGCGGGGGGAAAAGAGACCCAGTACTTC.